This record looks at one TCR beta chain sequence and its context. What it binds is unknown. The source of the sample is a study of cytomegalovirus exposure and HLA in healthy donors. The overall study: Unique TCRs numbering approximately 80 million, obtained from HLA-typed donors, made up an early data release. Study-wide points: Most of the TCR beta V segments (in an earlier analysis) were productive either about 90% or about 30% of the time. What TCR beta sequences reportedly achieved was accurate prediction of HLA-A and HLA-B alleles in most subjects.

13 Jbeta primers and 60 Vbeta primers were used for the PCR. Assay: immunoSEQ multiplex PCR; the TCRdb copy retains only in-frame clones and omits some. This repertoire shows fewer than 250,000 clones, over 70% found once; its top ten account for roughly 1.5%. Trimming removed 5 bases from V and 6 bases from J; junction bases left unmatched: 8. The CDR3 extends over 16 amino acids. Germline-derived CDR1 and CDR2 are SNHLY and FYNNEI. The TCR sequence derives from a woman aged 18-30 years in good health and CMV-seronegative. J is TRBJ1-5 and V is TRBV2, with 12 bases identical to TRBD1. Source material: PBMCs. The CDR3 reads CASSWDRGRDVQPQHF. In DNA form, the CDR3 reads TGTGCCAGCAGTTGGGACAGGGGGCGCGACGTTCAGCCCCAGCATTTT.